The rows below give T cell receptor beta chains drawn from one sample of a study of T-cell memory formation after mild COVID-19. TCRdb redid the calling of the 5' RACE reads with MiXCR, one entry per CDR3 protein. The sample lists 250,000 to 300,000 distinct CDR3 sequences, under 20% occurring once. Sequenced input: PBMCs or a T cell subset sorted from them (not recorded which). The receptors were sampled from a man younger than 30 who had mild COVID-19 (a few samples of this study predate the infection). Cell type and time point are not known. CDR3s leave out the opening cysteine and the closing phenylalanine or tryptophan. Only some rows state a clone size, as once, few, many or a class for expanded clones.

TRBV20-1,.,TRBJ1-4,SAIEGGTTNEKLF
TRBV6-6,many,TRBJ1-2,ASSDRVRTNYGYT
TRBV5-1,.,TRBJ1-2,ASSLGTDRAGYT
TRBV7-2,few,TRBJ2-7,ASSLTGTGTWEQY
TRBV18,.,TRBJ1-5,ASSLTRARVGQPQH
TRBV25-1,many,TRBJ2-7,ASSEWGRTYEQY
TRBV6-5,.,TRBJ1-1,ASRWTENTEAF
TRBV4-1,.,TRBJ2-7,ASSQGAFSYEQY
TRBV27,few,TRBJ2-7,ASSLRGIVYEQY
TRBV10-3,few,TRBJ1-1,AISESGGPTEAF
TRBV6-5,many,TRBJ1-1,ASSYWGGSAEAF
TRBV7-2,few,TRBJ1-3,ASSRVTGNGNTIY
TRBV12-5,.,TRBJ1-1,ASGLETGNTEAF
TRBV4-1,few,TRBJ2-3,ASSQVGGRGRSDTQY
TRBV2,few,TRBJ2-4,ASSEAALAKNIQY
TRBV6-5,few,TRBJ1-2,ASSYGTSDGYGYT
TRBV7-2,few,TRBJ1-5,ASSWGLLGPQH
TRBV20-1,.,TRBJ2-3,SARDGMAGVADTQY
TRBV5-1,few,TRBJ1-1,ASSSTGGPNTEAF
TRBV7-8,many,TRBJ2-1,ASSLGTYNEQF
TRBV7-9,.,TRBJ1-1,ASSAEIRNTEAF
TRBV4-1,once,TRBJ1-4,ASSYDENPNEKLF
TRBV12-3/TRBV12-4,.,TRBJ1-1,ASSFPRGDDTEAF
TRBV7-2,.,TRBJ1-1,ASSYSIWGQSGEAF
TRBV4-2,.,TRBJ2-7,ASSPLKNSPDEQY
TRBV4-1,.,TRBJ2-3,ASSRPDGLGDREKS
TRBV10-3,many,TRBJ2-6,AISVDGALGANVLT
TRBV7-2,few,TRBJ1-2,ASSLERGKADYGYT
TRBV20-1,few,TRBJ2-7,SARDLGHNPYEQY
TRBV4-1,few,TRBJ2-5,ASSLGTSETQY
TRBV12-3/TRBV12-4,few,TRBJ2-6,ASSPPGGWGANVLT
TRBV20-1,.,TRBJ2-7,SAPGRLAQGNEQY
TRBV27,.,TRBJ1-1,ASSLSGGAAF
TRBV6-2/TRBV6-3,.,TRBJ2-7,ASTRMGRDYEQY
TRBV7-2,few,TRBJ1-4,ASSFMSEKLF
TRBV7-2,few,TRBJ1-3,ASSLVQGSGNTIY
TRBV12-5,.,TRBJ2-5,ASGTNYQETQY
TRBV7-3,.,TRBJ2-2,ASSVQGNTGELF
TRBV21-1,many,TRBJ2-5,ATSARQETQY
TRBV7-6,few,TRBJ2-3,ASSLIYRGEGDTQY
TRBV12-3/TRBV12-4,few,TRBJ1-5,ASSLVQSNQPQH
TRBV20-1,.,TRBJ2-7,SASYRGYEQY
TRBV25-1,few,TRBJ1-1,ASDGQGVAEAF
TRBV20-1,few,TRBJ1-2,SARDAGAGHGYT
TRBV7-9,.,TRBJ2-1,ASSLVAGGLEQF
TRBV18,few,TRBJ1-2,ASSPEFLRGLGYT
TRBV5-1,.,TRBJ2-3,ASSYNAGADTQY
TRBV5-1,many,TRBJ1-5,ASSLEGGQPQH
TRBV10-3,many,TRBJ2-7,AISEWGGGPHEQY
TRBV20-1,.,TRBJ1-2,SALRTHPYGYT
TRBV9,.,TRBJ2-3,ASSVRARSRTDTQY
TRBV6-5,.,TRBJ1-3,ASSIQAAGNTIY
TRBV5-1,few,TRBJ2-7,ASSFFPGQYEQY
TRBV4-3,.,TRBJ1-2,ASSQDYPNYGYT
TRBV5-1,.,TRBJ1-5,ASSLTGEGNQPQH
TRBV30,.,TRBJ1-5,AWSGPQH
TRBV7-2,.,TRBJ1-2,ASSSRRESDNGYT
TRBV7-9,.,TRBJ2-3,ASSPILGSDTQY
TRBV5-1,many,TRBJ2-5,ASSLGIRGALETQY